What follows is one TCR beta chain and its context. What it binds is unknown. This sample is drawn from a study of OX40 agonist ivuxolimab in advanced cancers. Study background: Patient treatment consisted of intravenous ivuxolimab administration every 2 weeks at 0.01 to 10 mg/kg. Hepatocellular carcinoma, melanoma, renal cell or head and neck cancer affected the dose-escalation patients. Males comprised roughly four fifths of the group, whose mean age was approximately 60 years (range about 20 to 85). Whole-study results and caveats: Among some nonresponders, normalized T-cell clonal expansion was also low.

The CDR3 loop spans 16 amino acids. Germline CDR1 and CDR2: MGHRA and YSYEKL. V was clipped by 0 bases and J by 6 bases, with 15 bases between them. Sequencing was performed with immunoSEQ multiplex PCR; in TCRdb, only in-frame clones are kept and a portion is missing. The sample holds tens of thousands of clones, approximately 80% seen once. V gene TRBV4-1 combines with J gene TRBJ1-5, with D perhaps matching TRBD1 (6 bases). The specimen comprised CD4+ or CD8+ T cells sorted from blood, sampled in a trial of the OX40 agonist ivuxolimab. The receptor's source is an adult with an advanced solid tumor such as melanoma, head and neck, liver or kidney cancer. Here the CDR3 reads CASSQDPGGGGQPQHF. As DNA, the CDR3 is TGCGCCAGCAGCCAAGACCCCGGGGGGGGCGGTCAGCCCCAGCATTTT.